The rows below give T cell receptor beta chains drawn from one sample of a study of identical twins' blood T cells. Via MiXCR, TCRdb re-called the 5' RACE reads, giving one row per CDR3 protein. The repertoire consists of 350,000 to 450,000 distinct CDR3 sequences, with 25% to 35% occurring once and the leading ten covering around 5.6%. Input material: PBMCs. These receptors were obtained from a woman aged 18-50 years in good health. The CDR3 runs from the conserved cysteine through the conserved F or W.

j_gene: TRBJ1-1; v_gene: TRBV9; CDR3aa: CASSVAARGNTEAFF
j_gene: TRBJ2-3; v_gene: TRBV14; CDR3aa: CASSLTLAAQYF
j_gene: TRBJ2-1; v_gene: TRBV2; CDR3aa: CASLQGEYNEQFF
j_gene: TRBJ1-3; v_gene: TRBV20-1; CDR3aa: CSAREFSTGNTIYF
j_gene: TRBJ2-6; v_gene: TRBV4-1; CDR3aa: CASSQEVQVLSGANVLTF
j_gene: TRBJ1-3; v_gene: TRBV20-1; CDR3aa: CSATYNSVGNTIYF
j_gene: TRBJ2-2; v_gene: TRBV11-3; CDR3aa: CASSLRVTGELFF
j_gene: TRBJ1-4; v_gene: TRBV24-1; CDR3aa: CASSDLREYRGTGLFF
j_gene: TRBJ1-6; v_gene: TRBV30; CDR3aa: CAWSDSQSSYNSPLHF
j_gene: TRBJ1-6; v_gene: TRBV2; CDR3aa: CASSVPASLSNSPLHF
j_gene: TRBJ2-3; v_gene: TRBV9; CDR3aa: CASSVGGVDTQYF
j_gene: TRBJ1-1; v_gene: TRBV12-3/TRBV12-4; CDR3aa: CASSPRTAEAFF
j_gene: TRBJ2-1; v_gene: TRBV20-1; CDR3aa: CSARASHEQFF
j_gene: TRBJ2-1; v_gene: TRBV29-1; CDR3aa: CSVERQVNEQFF
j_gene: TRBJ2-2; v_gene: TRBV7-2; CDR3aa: CASSFRGTSGPSRTGELFF
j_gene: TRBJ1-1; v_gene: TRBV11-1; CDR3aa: CASSLAAEAFF
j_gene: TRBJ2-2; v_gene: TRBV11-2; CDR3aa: CASSLEVSGNTGELFF
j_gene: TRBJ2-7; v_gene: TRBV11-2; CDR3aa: CASSLLGRSYEQYF
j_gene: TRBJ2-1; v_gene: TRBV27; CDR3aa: CASSLRASGRVIEQFF
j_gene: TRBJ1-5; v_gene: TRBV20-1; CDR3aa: CSASDPGAQPQHF
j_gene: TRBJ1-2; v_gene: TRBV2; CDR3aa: CATTRAGTYTF
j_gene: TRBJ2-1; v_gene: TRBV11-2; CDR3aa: CASSPWGLYNEQFF
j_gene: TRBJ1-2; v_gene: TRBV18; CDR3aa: CASSPMSGAGTYGYTF
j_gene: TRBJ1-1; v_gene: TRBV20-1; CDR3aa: CSAREGREAFF
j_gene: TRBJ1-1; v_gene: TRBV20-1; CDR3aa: CSASRGRWTEAFF
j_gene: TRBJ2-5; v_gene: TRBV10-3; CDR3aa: CAISVGGPETQYF
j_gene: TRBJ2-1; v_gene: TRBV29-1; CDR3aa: CSVTTFIQGEQFF
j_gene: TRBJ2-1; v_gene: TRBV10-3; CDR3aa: CAIRGLQGEYNEQFF
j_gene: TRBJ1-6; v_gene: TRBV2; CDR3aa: CASMGGMNSPLHF
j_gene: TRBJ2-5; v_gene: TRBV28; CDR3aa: CASSQPKRQETQYF
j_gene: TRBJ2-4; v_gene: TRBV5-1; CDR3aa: CASSSALAGVVNIQYF
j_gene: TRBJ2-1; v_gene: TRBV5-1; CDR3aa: CASSLDGTSYNEQFF
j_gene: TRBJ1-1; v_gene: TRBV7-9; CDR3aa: CASSLAVTMNTESFF
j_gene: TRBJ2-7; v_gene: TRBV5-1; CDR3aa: CASSDQGADEQYF
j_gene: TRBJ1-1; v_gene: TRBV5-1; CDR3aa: CASSLGALNEAFF
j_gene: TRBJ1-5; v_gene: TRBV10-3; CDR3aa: CAISHDRNNQPQHF
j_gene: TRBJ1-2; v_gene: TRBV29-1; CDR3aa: CSVEWSDGYTF
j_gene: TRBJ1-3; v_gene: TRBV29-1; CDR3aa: CSAVNSGNTIYF
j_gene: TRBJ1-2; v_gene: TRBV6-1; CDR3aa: CASSEGWGTEYGYTF
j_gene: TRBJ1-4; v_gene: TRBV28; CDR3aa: CASSPSSGQGLEKLFF
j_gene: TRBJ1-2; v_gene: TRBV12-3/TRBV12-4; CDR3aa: CASSSGQAFGYTF
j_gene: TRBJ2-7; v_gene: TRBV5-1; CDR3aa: CASSGTGLIIEQYF
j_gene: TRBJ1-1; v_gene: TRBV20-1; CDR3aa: CSARGQAPAAFF
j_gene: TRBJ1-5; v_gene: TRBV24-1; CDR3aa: CATSLTGPPHSNQPQHF
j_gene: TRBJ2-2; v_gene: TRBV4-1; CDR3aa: CASSDVSGELFF
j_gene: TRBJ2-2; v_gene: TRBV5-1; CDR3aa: CASSLNPRGPNTGELFF
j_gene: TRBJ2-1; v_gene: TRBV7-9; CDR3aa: CASSLPRWDEQFF
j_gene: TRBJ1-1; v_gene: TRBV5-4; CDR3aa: CASSSGTSMVTEAFF
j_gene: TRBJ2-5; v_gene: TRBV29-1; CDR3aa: CSVDYMAEEMETQYF
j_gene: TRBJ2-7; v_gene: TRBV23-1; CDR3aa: CASSQRDPYYEQCF
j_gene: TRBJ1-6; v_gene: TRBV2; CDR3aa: CASSTQGARDSPLHF
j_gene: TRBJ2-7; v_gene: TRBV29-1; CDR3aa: CSGTGTRSYEQYF
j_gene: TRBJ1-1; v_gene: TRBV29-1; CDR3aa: CSVEDLSLKAGGMNTEAFF
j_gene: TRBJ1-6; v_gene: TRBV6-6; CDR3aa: CASNGQGRNSPLHF